Reported below is one T cell receptor (beta chain). Its antigen is undetermined. The missing conserved phenylalanine or tryptophan at the end of this CDR3 makes a read error likely. TCRdb re-analyzed the PCR reads through MiXCR. The profile shows roughly 41,000 clones, roughly a sixth of them singletons. The sample belongs to a study of metastatic and nonmetastatic thyroid tumors. Study findings and constraints: Significantly greater TCR beta diversity was reportedly found in malignant thyroid tumors than in benign nodules (in blood and tumor).

Germline V gene data show CDR1 as MRHNA and CDR2 as SNTAGT. The CDR3 consists of 14 residues. With V trimmed by 10 bases and J by 8 bases, 13 bases remained unmatched. The entire patient cohort was treatment-naive prior to thyroid surgery. V usage is TRBV6-4 and J usage is TRBJ1-4; the match to TRBD1 covers 7 bases. The sequencing input was blood. This receptor was obtained from a female donor with papillary thyroid cancer or a benign thyroid nodule (not recorded which). Some clones in this sample may be carry-over from other donors' samples. The CDR3 DNA reads as TGTGCCACCCGGACCTCAGGGGGAGGCGAAAAACTGTTTTCT. This codes for CATRTSGGGEKLFS.